The source of this T cell receptor (beta chain) is a study of CD8 T cells in ankylosing spondylitis. This CDR3 comprises 14 residues. Germline loops: CDR1 SGHAT, CDR2 FQNNGV. With 5 bases removed from V and 2 bases from J, the gap between germline ends came to 13 bases. Using quantitative 5'-RACE with molecular barcodes, the authors made TCR beta libraries. TCRdb re-derived calls from the 5' RACE reads in MiXCR, one entry per CDR3 protein. Among tens of thousands of distinct CDR3 sequences listed, about 6.8% were seen once. This clonotype has a count of ten or more. This chain connects TRBV11-2 to TRBJ2-7, with no clear D. Sequencing was carried out using blood, either unsorted or a sorted T cell fraction (not recorded which). This sequence was found in a male donor with ankylosing spondylitis or in good health (not recorded which). CDR3 DNA sequence: TGTGCCAGCAGCCTGGGCCCTCCTCCCTACGAGCAGTACTTC. This gives the protein CASSLGPPPYEQYF.